The 14 T cell receptor beta chains below all came from one sample that was sequenced in a study of cytomegalovirus exposure and HLA in healthy donors. In the PCR, 60 Vbeta and 13 Jbeta primers were used. Profiled with immunoSEQ multiplex PCR; TCRdb holds only in-frame clones, not every one. This table has 200,000 to 300,000 clones, 70% to 90% appearing once. The sample was PBMCs. These receptors came from a woman in her sixties in good health and CMV-seropositive.

The gene calls are TRBV25-1 and TRBJ2-5, with TRBD1 identical over 7 bases. V shed 8 bases and J 0 bases; nucleotides not matched to a gene: 9. The length of the CDR3 is 15 residues. From germline, CDR1 is MGHDK and CDR2 SYGVNS. CDR3 sequence (DNA): TGTGCCAGCGCCGGGACAGCGCTTTACCAAGAGACCCAGTACTTC. This codes for CASAGTALYQETQYF.

CDR3 loop: CASSEFVTEAFF. In DNA form, the CDR3 reads TGTGCCAGCAGTGAATTCGTGACAGAAGCTTTCTTT. The rearrangement joins TRBV2 to TRBJ1-1; no clear D gene. In germline, CDR1 is SNHLY, CDR2 FYNNEI. The CDR3 is 12 amino acids. The V and J ends lost 2 bases and 8 bases respectively, with 9 bases between them.

The genes are TRBV5-4 and TRBJ2-7, with TRBD1 matching over 7 bases. Trimming took 4 bases from V and 1 from J; bases not matched to a gene: 8. This CDR3 is built from 15 residues. Germline CDR1 SGHNT, CDR2 YYREEE (reference sequence). The CDR3 protein is CASSPLAGGSYEQYF. CDR3 in DNA: TGTGCCAGCAGCCCCCTGGCAGGGGGTTCCTACGAGCAGTACTTC.

The gene calls are TRBV5-1 and TRBJ2-7; 9 positions match TRBD2. Trimming at V came to 0 bases and at J to 2 bases, leaving 9 bases not matched to a gene. This CDR3 is built from 17 residues. CDR1 and CDR2 from the germline V gene are SGHRS and YFSETQ. For the CDR3, the DNA is TGCGCCAGCAGCTTGGGCTTGAGGACTAGCGTCACCTACGAGCAGTACTTC. Its translation: CASSLGLRTSVTYEQYF.

Concerning this clone: Other DNA sequences in the sample encode the same CDR3. The chain joins TRBV18 to TRBJ2-5; no clear D. The CDR3 consists of 12 residues. V lost 6 bases and J 5 bases, leaving 10 bases between the germline ends. Germline-derived CDR1 and CDR2 are KGHSH and LQKENI. This CDR3 is CASSPQRETQYF. The CDR3 DNA follows: TGTGCCAGCTCGCCGCAGAGGGAGACCCAGTACTTC.

The chain carries TRBV28 and TRBJ2-7, with D perhaps matching TRBD2 (6 bases). Per germline, CDR1 MDHEN and CDR2 SYDVKM. This CDR3 has 16 amino acids. Trimming removed 0 bases from V and 0 bases from J, with 12 bases in between. The DNA for the CDR3 is TGTGCCAGCAGTTTATGGGGTGGAGGGACCTCCTACGAGCAGTACTTC. This codes for CASSLWGGGTSYEQYF.

V is TRBV5-1 and J is TRBJ2-7; TRBD1 matches at 7 bases. From germline, CDR1 is SGHRS and CDR2 YFSETQ. V shed 4 bases, J shed 2 bases, and the junction held 6 bases outside the gene matches. The CDR3 length is 14 residues. The CDR3 coding sequence is TGCGCCAGCAGCCTTATAACAGGGGCCTACGAGCAGTACTTC. Amino acids: CASSLITGAYEQYF.

This sequence joins TRBV6-5 and TRBJ1-1; 7 bases line up with TRBD1. With V trimmed by 5 bases and J by 1 base, 4 bases remained unmatched. Per the germline V gene, CDR1 is MNHEY and CDR2 is SVGAGI. The CDR3 totals 14 residues. The CDR3, as DNA: TGTGCCAGCAGTGCAACAGGGGCGAACACTGAAGCTTTCTTT. It translates to CASSATGANTEAFF.

The rearrangement uses TRBV5-1 and TRBJ2-3; 9 bases agree with TRBD2. V lost 5 bases to trimming and J lost 3 bases; unmatched junction nucleotides: 7. The germline V gene has CDR1 SGHRS and CDR2 YFSETQ. This CDR3 comprises 15 residues. The CDR3 sequence: CASSFSGSKTDTQYF. In nucleotides, the CDR3 is TGCGCCAGCAGTTTTAGCGGGAGTAAGACAGATACGCAGTATTTT. Using reference TRBV5-1 and TRBJ2-3 for the parts outside the CDR3, the full variable domain is KAGVTQTPRYLIKTRGQQVTLSCSPISGHRSVSWYQQTPGQGLQFLFEYFSETQRNKGNFPGRFSGRQFSNSRSEMNVSTLELGDSALYLCASSFSGSKTDTQYFGPGTRLTVL.

J is TRBJ2-3 and V is TRBV7-6, with D tentatively TRBD2 (5 bases). This CDR3 region has 14 residues. Germline lookup yields CDR1 SGHVS and CDR2 FNYEAQ. V shed 5 bases and J shed 2 bases, with 11 bases lying between them. DNA for the CDR3: TGTGCCAGCAGCGGGCGGGCTTACACAGATACGCAGTATTTT. Protein sequence: CASSGRAYTDTQYF.

The V gene is TRBV2, the J gene TRBJ1-1; 7 positions agree with TRBD1. V lost 8 bases and J lost 4; bases outside the gene matches: 7. The CDR3 is made up of 13 amino acids. Germline V gene data show CDR1 as SNHLY and CDR2 as FYNNEI. This CDR3 is CASSTGPLTEAFF. The CDR3 DNA reads as TGTGCCAGCTCGACAGGGCCCCTCACTGAAGCTTTCTTT.

The J gene is TRBJ1-1, the V gene TRBV28, with 8 bases that match TRBD1. V was pared by 5 bases and J by 10 bases, with 15 bases of the junction left unmatched. Germline V CDR1 and CDR2: MDHEN, SYDVKM. The CDR3 has 15 amino acids. The CDR3 is CASSPQDRVLLGAFF. Here the CDR3 DNA reads TGTGCCAGCAGTCCCCAGGACAGGGTTCTGTTAGGAGCTTTCTTT.

V gene TRBV2 combines with J gene TRBJ1-6; D is ambiguous. The V end lost 4 bases, the J end lost 9 bases, and 7 bases lay between the germline ends. This CDR3 has 12 amino acids. Germline V gives CDR1 SNHLY, CDR2 FYNNEI. CDR3 DNA sequence: TGTGCCAGCAGTGCTTCAGTTTCACCCCTCCACTTT. Protein: CASSASVSPLHF.

The J gene is TRBJ2-1, the V gene TRBV11-2, with 7 nucleotides matching TRBD2. The ends lost 6 bases at V and 4 bases at J; junction bases unmatched: 12. Germline CDR1 SGHAT, CDR2 FQNNGV. The CDR3 loop spans 16 amino acids. The CDR3 loop is CASSYLTGGRYNEQFF. The CDR3 coding sequence is TGTGCCAGCAGTTATCTTACAGGCGGGAGATACAATGAGCAGTTCTTC.